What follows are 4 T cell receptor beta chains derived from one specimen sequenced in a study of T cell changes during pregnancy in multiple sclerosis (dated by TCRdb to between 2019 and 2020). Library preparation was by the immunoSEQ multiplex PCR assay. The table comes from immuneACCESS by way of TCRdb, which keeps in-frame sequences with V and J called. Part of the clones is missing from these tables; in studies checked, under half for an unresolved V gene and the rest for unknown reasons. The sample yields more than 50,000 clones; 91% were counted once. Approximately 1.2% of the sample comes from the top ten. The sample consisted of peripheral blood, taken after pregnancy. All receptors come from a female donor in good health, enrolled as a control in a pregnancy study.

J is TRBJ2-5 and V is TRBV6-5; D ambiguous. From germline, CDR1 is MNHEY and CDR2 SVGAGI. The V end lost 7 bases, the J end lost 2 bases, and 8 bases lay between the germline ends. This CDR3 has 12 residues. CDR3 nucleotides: TGTGCCAGCACCCGACTTCAAGAGACCCAGTACTTC. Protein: CASTRLQETQYF.

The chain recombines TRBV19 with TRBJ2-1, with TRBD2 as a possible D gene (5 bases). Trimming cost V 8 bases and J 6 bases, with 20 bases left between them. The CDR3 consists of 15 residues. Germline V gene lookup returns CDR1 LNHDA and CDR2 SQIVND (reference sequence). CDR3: CASGIGRTQANEQFF. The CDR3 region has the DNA TGTGCCAGTGGCATAGGACGGACTCAGGCCAATGAGCAGTTCTTC. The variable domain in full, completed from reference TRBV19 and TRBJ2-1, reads DGGITQSPKYLFRKEGQNVTLSCEQNLNHDAMYWYRQDPGQGLRLIYYSQIVNDFQKGDIAEGYSVSREKKESFPLTVTSAQKNPTAFYLCASGIGRTQANEQFFGPGTRLTVL.

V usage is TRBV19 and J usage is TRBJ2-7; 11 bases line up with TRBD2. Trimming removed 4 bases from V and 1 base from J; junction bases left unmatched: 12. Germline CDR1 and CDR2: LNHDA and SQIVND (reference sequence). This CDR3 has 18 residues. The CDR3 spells CASSKKGLLAGASYEQYF. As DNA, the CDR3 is TGTGCCAGTAGTAAGAAGGGATTACTAGCGGGAGCATCCTACGAGCAGTACTTC. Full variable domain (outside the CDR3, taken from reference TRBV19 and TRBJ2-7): DGGITQSPKYLFRKEGQNVTLSCEQNLNHDAMYWYRQDPGQGLRLIYYSQIVNDFQKGDIAEGYSVSREKKESFPLTVTSAQKNPTAFYLCASSKKGLLAGASYEQYFGPGTRLTVT.

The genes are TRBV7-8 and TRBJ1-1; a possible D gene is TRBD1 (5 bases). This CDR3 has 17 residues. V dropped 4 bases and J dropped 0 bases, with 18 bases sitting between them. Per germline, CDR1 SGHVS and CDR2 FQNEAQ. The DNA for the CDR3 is TGTGCCAGCAGCTCTAGGACAACGGTGAGAATGAACACTGAAGCTTTCTTT. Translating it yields CASSSRTTVRMNTEAFF.